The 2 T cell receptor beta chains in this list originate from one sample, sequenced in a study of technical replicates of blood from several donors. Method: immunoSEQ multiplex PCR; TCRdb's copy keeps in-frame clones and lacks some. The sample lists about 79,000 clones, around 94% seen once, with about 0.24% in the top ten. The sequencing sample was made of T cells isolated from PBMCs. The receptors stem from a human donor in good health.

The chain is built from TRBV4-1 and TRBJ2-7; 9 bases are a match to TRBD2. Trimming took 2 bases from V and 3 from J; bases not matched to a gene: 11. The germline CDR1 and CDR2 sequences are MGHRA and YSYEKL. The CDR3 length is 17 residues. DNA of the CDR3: TGCGCCAGCAGCCAAACCCCCGGGGGCGGGGGGGACTACGAGCAGTACTTC. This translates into CASSQTPGGGGDYEQYF.

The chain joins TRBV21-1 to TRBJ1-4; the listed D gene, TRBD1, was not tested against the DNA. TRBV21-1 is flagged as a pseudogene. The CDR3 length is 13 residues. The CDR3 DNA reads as TGTGCCAGCACTGGCAGGGGGTATGAAAAACTGTTTTTT. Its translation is CASTGRGYEKLFF.